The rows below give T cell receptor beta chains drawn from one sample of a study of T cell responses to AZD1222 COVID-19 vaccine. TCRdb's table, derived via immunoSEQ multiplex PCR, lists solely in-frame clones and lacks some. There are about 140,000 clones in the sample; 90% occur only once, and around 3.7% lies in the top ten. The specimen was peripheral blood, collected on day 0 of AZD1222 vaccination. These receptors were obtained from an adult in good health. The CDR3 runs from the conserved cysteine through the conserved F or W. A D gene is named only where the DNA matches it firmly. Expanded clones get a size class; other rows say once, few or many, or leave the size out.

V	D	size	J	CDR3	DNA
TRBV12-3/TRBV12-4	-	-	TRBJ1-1	CASSLAPITEAFF	TGTGCCAGCAGTTTAGCGCCGATTACTGAAGCTTTCTTT
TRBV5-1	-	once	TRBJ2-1	CASSFPTGLNEQFF	TGCGCCAGCAGCTTTCCTACAGGGCTAAATGAGCAGTTCTTC
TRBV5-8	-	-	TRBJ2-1	CASSLGNRYNEQFF	TGTGCCAGCAGCTTGGGTAACCGATACAATGAGCAGTTCTTC
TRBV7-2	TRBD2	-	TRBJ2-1	CASSFQGRGRYDEQFF	TGTGCCAGCAGCTTTCAGGGCCGCGGGAGGTACGATGAGCAGTTCTTC
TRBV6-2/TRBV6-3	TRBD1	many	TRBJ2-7	CASSYSGTAYEQYF	TGTGCCAGCAGCTACTCGGGGACAGCCTACGAGCAGTACTTC
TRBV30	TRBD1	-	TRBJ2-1	CAWRTFRDRDYNEQFF	TGTGCCTGGAGAACCTTCCGGGACAGGGACTACAATGAGCAGTTCTTC
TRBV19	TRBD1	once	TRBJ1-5	CASSSQGVSNQPQHF	TGTGCCAGTAGTAGTCAGGGGGTTAGCAATCAGCCCCAGCATTTT
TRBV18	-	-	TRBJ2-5	CASSPPDARETQYF	TGTGCCAGCTCACCCCCCGATGCGAGGGAGACCCAGTACTTC
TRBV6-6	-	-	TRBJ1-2	CASSNPPDSYGYTF	TGTGCCAGCAGTAACCCTCCCGACTCCTATGGCTACACCTTC
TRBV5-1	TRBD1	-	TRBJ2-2	CASKPPGTENTGELFF	TGCGCCAGCAAACCCCCCGGGACAGAAAACACCGGGGAGCTGTTTTTT
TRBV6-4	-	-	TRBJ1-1	CASTTGGEPNTEAFF	TGTGCCAGCACCACCGGGGGGGAGCCGAACACTGAAGCTTTCTTT
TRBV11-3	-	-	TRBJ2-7	CASSWVDDEQYF	TGTGCCAGCAGCTGGGTTGACGACGAGCAGTACTTC
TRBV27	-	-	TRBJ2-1	CASSFRDGQQFF	TGTGCCAGCAGTTTTCGGGACGGGCAGCAGTTCTTC
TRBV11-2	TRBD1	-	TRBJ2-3	CASTENRGSTDTQYF	TGTGCCAGCACAGAGAACAGGGGAAGCACAGATACGCAGTATTTT
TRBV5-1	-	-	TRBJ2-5	CASTSRASSETQYF	TGCGCCAGCACCTCCCGGGCCTCGTCGGAGACCCAGTACTTC
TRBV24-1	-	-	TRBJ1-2	CATSEDSLWGYTF	TGTGCCACCAGTGAGGACAGCCTATGGGGTTACACCTTC
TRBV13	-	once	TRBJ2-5	CASSRAGETQYF	TGTGCCAGCAGCCGAGCGGGAGAGACCCAGTACTTC
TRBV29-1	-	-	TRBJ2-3	CSVEGPSTDTQYF	TGCAGCGTTGAGGGTCCTAGCACAGATACGCAGTATTTT
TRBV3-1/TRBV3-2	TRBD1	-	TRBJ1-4	CASSQRTGSGEKLFF	TGTGCCAGCAGCCAAAGGACAGGGAGTGGTGAAAAACTGTTTTTT
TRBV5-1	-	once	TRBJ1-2	CASSGGVKNYGYTF	TGCGCCAGCAGCGGAGGGGTGAAAAACTATGGCTACACCTTC
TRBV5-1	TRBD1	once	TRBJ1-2	CASSLDPGGSGGYTF	TGCGCCAGCAGCTTGGATCCAGGGGGCTCGGGTGGCTACACCTTC
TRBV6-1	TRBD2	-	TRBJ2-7	CASSELVGRALDEQYF	TGTGCCAGCAGTGAACTGGTCGGGAGGGCCCTGGACGAGCAGTACTTC
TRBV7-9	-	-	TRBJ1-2	CASSLAQGHGYTF	TGTGCCAGCAGCTTAGCACAGGGACATGGCTACACCTTC
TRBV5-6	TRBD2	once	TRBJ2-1	CASSSPAGGYNEQFF	TGTGCCAGCAGCTCCCCAGCGGGGGGCTACAATGAGCAGTTCTTC
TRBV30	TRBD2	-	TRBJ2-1	CAWSRLAGGSSYNEQFF	TGTGCCTGGAGTAGACTAGCGGGTGGGAGCTCCTACAATGAGCAGTTCTTC
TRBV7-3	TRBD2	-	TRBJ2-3	CASSLRGLYTDTQYF	TGTGCCAGCAGCTTACGGGGACTATACACAGATACGCAGTATTTT
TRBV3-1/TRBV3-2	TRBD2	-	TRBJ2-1	CASSQELAGVYNEQFF	TGTGCCAGCAGCCAGGAACTAGCGGGGGTGTACAATGAGCAGTTCTTC
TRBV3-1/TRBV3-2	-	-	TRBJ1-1	CASSQDRSRSLRNTEAFF	TGTGCCAGCAGCCAAGATCGGAGCAGGTCCTTAAGGAACACTGAAGCTTTCTTT
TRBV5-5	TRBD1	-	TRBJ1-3	CASSSVTGVSGNTIYF	TGTGCCAGCAGCTCGGTGACAGGGGTATCCGGAAACACCATATATTTT
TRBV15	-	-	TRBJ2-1	CATSREAGTGNEQFF	TGTGCCACCAGCAGAGAGGCGGGCACGGGGAATGAGCAGTTCTTC
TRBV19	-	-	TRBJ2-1	CASSDSSYNEQFF	TGTGCCAGTAGCGACAGCTCCTACAATGAGCAGTTCTTC
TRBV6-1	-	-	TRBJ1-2	CASSDGGGGAHGYTF	TGTGCCAGCAGTGATGGGGGTGGGGGGGCGCATGGCTACACCTTC
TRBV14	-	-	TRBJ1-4	CASSQVGPPRKLFF	TGTGCCAGCAGCCAAGTGGGCCCCCCTCGAAAACTGTTTTTT
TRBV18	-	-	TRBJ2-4	CASSPLPAGLAKNIQYF	TGTGCCAGCTCACCCCTCCCGGCAGGGCTAGCCAAAAACATTCAGTACTTC
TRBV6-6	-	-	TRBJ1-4	CASRSSEEKLFF	TGTGCCAGCAGGTCAAGCGAAGAAAAACTGTTTTTT
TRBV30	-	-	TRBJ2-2	CAWSVTGRSNTGELFF	TGTGCCTGGAGTGTAACGGGCAGATCGAACACCGGGGAGCTGTTTTTT
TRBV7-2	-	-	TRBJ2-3	CASSLWHSTDTQYF	TGTGCCAGCAGCTTGTGGCATAGCACAGATACGCAGTATTTT
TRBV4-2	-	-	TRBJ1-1	CASSYQAGLSNTEAFF	TGTGCCAGCAGCTACCAGGCCGGATTATCCAACACTGAAGCTTTCTTT
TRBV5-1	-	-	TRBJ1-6	CATIFQNSPLHF	TGCGCCACAATATTCCAGAATTCACCCCTCCACTTT
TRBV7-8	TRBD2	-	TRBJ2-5	CASSPNTSGAETQYF	TGTGCCAGCAGCCCCAACACTAGCGGGGCAGAGACCCAGTACTTC
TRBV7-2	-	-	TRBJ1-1	CASSLALANTEAFF	TGTGCCAGCAGCTTAGCGTTGGCGAACACTGAAGCTTTCTTT
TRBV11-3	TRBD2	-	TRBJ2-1	CASSFHTSGDSNEQFF	TGTGCCAGCAGCTTCCACACTAGCGGGGACTCCAATGAGCAGTTCTTC
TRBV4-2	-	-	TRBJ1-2	CASSQDPGGPYGYTF	TGTGCCAGCAGCCAAGATCCCGGCGGGCCCTATGGCTACACCTTC
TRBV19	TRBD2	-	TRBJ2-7	CASSRAGSTYYEQYF	TGTGCCAGTAGTAGAGCGGGGAGCACCTACTACGAGCAGTACTTC
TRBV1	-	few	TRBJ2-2	CTSSQDKGTGETGELFF	TGCACCAGCAGCCAAGATAAAGGGACGGGGGAAACCGGGGAGCTGTTTTTT
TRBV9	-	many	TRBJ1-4	CASSPSVVTTNEKLFF	TGTGCCAGCAGCCCCTCGGTAGTGACTACTAATGAAAAACTGTTTTTT
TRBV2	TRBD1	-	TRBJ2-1	CATGGTGGPNEQFF	TGTGCCACCGGGGGGACAGGGGGACCCAATGAGCAGTTCTTC
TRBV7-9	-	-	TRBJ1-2	CASSLGGDYGYTF	TGTGCCAGCAGCTTAGGGGGGGACTATGGCTACACCTTC
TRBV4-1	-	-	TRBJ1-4	CASSQTPRAFATNEKLFF	TGCGCCAGCAGCCAGACTCCTCGGGCCTTTGCAACTAATGAAAAACTGTTTTTT
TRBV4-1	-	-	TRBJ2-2	CASRSLARTGRTGELFF	TGCGCCAGCAGGTCTCTAGCCCGGACGGGGCGGACCGGGGAGCTGTTTTTT
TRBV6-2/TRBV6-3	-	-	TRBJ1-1	CASSYDLNTEAFF	TGTGCCAGCAGTTACGACTTGAACACTGAAGCTTTCTTT
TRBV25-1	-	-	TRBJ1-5	CASKTRPYSNQPQHF	TGTGCCAGCAAGACTAGGCCTTATAGCAATCAGCCCCAGCATTTT
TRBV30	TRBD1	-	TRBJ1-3	CAWSVHRRTGVSGNTIYF	TGTGCCTGGAGTGTACATCGCAGGACAGGGGTATCTGGAAACACCATATATTTT
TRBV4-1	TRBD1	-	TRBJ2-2	CASTRDRGTGELFF	TGCGCCAGCACCCGGGACAGGGGTACCGGGGAGCTGTTTTTT
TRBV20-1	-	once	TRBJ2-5	CSARRVGTQYF	TGCAGTGCTAGGAGGGTTGGGACCCAGTACTTC